The clone carrying this TCR beta chain was recorded only once. The CDR3 extends over 13 amino acids. Trimming took 1 base from V and 2 from J, leaving 5 bases between them. Germline lookup yields CDR1 SGHAT and CDR2 FQDESV (reference sequence). The data are from a study of blood T cell repertoires in COVID-19. Study-level background: Acute-phase and convalescent COVID-19 samples originated in the United States, Italy and Spain. T cells, B-cell-depleted T cells, or PBMCs provided the cDNA or gDNA that served as material.

Produced via immunoSEQ multiplex PCR; TCRdb's table is partial and in-frame only. The data show around 72,000 clones, roughly 85% seen once. The V call is TRBV11-1, the J call TRBJ1-2, with D uncertain. The source material was peripheral blood. The receptor's source is a woman aged 55-70 years with acute or convalescent COVID-19. The CDR3 loop is CASSLGQNYGYTF. The DNA for the CDR3 is TGTGCCAGCAGCTTAGGGCAAAACTATGGCTACACCTTC.